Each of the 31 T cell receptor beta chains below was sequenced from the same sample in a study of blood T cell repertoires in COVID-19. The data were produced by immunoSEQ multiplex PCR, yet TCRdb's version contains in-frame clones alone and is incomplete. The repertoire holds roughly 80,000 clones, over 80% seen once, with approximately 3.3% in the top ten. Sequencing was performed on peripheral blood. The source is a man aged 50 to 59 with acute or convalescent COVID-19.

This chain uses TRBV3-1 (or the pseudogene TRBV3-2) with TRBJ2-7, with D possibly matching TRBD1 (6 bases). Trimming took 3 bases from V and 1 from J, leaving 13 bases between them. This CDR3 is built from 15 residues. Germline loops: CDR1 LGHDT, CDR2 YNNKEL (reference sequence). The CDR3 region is CASSQGNTGSYEQYF. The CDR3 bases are TGTGCCAGCAGCCAGGGGAACACAGGGTCCTACGAGCAGTACTTC.

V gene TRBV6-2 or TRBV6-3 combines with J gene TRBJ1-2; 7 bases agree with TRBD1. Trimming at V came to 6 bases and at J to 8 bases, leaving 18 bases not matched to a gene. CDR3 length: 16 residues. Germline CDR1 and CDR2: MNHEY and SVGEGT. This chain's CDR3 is CASSRRQGWPLGGYTF. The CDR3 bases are TGTGCCAGCAGCCGTCGACAGGGCTGGCCCCTTGGGGGCTACACCTTC.

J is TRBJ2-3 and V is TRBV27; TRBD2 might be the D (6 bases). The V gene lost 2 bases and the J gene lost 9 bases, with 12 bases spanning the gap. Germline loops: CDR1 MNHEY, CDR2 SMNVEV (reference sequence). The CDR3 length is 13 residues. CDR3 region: CASSLRRGWTQYF. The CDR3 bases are TGTGCCAGCAGTTTACGCCGGGGGTGGACGCAGTATTTT.

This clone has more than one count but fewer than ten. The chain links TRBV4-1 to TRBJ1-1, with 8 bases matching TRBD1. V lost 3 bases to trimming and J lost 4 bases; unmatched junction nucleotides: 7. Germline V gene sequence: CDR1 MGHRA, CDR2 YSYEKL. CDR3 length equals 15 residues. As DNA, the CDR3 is TGCGCCAGCAGCCAGGACAGGGCCTTTGGCACTGAAGCTTTCTTT. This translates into CASSQDRAFGTEAFF.

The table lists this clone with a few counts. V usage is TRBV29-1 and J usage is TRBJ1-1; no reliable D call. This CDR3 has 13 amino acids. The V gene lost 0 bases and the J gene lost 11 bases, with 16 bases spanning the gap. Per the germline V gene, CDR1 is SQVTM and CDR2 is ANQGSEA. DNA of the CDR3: TGCAGCGTTGAAGACTATGGTAAAGGGAGGGCTTTCTTT. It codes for CSVEDYGKGRAFF.

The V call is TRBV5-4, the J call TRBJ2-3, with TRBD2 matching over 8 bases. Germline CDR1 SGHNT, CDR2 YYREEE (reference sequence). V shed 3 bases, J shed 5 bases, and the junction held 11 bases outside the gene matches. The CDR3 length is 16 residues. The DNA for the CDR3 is TGTGCCAGCAGCTCCCGACTAGCGTCGGGTGGAGATACGCAGTATTTT. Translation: CASSSRLASGGDTQYF. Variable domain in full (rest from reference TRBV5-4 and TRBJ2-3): ETGVTQSPTHLIKTRGQQVTLRCSSQSGHNTVSWYQQALGQGPQFIFQYYREEENGRGNFPPRFSGLQFPNYSSELNVNALELDDSALYLCASSSRLASGGDTQYFGPGTRLTVL.

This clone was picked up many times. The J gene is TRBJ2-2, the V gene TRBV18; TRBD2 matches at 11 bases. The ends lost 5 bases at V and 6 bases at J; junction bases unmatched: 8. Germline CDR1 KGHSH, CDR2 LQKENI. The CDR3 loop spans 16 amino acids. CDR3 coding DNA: TGTGCCAGCTCATCCCAGACTAGCGGGGTCTCCGGGGAGCTGTTTTTT. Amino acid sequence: CASSSQTSGVSGELFF.

DNA for the CDR3: TGTGCCAGCAGCCAAGGGGCTAGCGGGAGGGGAGGCAATGAGCAGTTCTTC. This translates into CASSQGASGRGGNEQFF. This chain connects TRBV4-2 to TRBJ2-1, with TRBD2 matching 12 bases. V lost 1 base and J lost 6; bases outside the gene matches: 7. From germline, CDR1 is LGHNA and CDR2 YNFKEQ. The CDR3 has 17 residues.

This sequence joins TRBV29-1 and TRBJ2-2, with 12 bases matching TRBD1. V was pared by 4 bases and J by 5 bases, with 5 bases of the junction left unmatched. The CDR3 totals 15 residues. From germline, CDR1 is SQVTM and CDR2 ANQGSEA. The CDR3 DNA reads TGCAGCGTTGCCCCGGGACAGGGGGCAACCGGGGAGCTGTTTTTT. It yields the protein CSVAPGQGATGELFF.

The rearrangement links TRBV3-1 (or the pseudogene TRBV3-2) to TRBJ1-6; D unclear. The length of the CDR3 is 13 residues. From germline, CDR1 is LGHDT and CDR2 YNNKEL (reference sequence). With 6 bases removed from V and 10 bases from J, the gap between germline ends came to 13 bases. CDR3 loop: CASRRGNLSPLHF. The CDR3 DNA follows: TGTGCCAGCAGGCGAGGGAACCTGTCACCCCTCCACTTT.

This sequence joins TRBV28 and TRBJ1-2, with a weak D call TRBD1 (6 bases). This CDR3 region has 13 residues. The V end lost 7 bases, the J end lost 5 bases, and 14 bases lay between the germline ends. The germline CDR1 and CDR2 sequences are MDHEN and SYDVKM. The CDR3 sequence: CASTFRQEYGYTF. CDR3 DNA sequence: TGTGCCAGCACCTTCAGACAGGAGTATGGCTACACCTTC.

Here the CDR3 reads CASGSLDRVEGYTF. In DNA, the CDR3 is TGTGCCAGCGGATCCCTGGACAGGGTAGAGGGCTACACCTTC. The J gene is TRBJ1-2, the V gene TRBV27; 8 nucleotides match TRBD1. J was trimmed by 8 bases and V by 8 bases; bases with no gene match: 13. This CDR3 has 14 amino acids. The germline gives CDR1 MNHEY, CDR2 SMNVEV (reference sequence).

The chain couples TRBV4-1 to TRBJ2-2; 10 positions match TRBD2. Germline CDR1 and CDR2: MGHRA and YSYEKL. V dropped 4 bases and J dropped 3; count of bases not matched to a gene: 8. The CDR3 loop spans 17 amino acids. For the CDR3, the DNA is TGCGCCAGCAGCCGAGTAAAAGGGACTAGCGACACCGGGGAGCTGTTTTTT. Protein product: CASSRVKGTSDTGELFF.

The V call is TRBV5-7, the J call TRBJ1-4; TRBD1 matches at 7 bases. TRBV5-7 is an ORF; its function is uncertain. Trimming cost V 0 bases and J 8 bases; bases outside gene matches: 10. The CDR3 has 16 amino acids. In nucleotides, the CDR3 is TGTGCCAGCAGCTTGGCCATAGGACAGGAGGGGGAAAAACTGTTTTTT. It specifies CASSLAIGQEGEKLFF.

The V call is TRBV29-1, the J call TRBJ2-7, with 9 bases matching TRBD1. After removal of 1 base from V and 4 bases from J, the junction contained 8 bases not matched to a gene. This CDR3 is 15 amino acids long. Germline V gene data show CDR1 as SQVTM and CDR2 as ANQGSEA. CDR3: CSVEAGTGLSYEQYF. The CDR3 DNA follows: TGCAGCGTTGAAGCCGGGACAGGGCTGTCTTACGAGCAGTACTTC.

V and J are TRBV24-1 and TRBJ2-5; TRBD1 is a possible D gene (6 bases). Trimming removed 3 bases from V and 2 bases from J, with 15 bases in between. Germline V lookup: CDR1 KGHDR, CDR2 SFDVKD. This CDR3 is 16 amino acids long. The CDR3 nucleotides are TGTGCCACCAGTGATGGGGCAGGGGAAACACAAGAGACCCAGTACTTC. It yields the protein CATSDGAGETQETQYF.

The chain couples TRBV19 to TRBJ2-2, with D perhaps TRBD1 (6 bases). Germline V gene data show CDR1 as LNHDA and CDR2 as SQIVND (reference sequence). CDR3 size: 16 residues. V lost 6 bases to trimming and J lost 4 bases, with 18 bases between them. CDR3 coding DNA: TGTGCCAGTAGCCCCCCGGGACACCGGGCCACCGGGGAGCTGTTTTTT. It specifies CASSPPGHRATGELFF.

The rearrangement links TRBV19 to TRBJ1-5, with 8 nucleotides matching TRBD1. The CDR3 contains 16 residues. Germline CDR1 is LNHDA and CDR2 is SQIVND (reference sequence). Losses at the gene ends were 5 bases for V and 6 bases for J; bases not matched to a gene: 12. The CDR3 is CASSQAIGQGGQPQHF. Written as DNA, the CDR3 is TGTGCCAGTAGTCAAGCAATCGGACAGGGTGGTCAGCCCCAGCATTTT. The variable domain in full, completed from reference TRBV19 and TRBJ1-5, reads DGGITQSPKYLFRKEGQNVTLSCEQNLNHDAMYWYRQDPGQGLRLIYYSQIVNDFQKGDIAEGYSVSREKKESFPLTVTSAQKNPTAFYLCASSQAIGQGGQPQHFGDGTRLSIL.

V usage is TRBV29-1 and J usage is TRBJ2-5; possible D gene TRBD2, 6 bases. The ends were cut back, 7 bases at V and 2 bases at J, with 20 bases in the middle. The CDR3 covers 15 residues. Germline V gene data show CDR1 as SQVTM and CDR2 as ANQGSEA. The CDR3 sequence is CSADGGWFGQETQYF. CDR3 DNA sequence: TGCAGCGCCGACGGGGGATGGTTTGGGCAAGAGACCCAGTACTTC.

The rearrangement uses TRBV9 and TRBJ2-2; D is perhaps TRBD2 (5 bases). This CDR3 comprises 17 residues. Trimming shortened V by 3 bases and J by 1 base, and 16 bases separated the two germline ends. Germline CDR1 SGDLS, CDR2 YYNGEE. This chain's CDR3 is CASSDQESGLNTGELFF. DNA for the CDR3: TGTGCCAGCAGCGACCAAGAAAGCGGATTGAACACCGGGGAGCTGTTTTTT. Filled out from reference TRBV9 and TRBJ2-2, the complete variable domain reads DSGVTQTPKHLITATGQRVTLRCSPRSGDLSVYWYQQSLDQGLQFLIQYYNGEERAKGNILERFSAQQFPDLHSELNLSSLELGDSALYFCASSDQESGLNTGELFFGEGSRLTVL.

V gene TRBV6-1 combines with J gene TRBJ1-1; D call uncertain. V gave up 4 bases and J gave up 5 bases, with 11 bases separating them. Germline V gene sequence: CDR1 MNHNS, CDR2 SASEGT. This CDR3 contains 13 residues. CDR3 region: CASSGARGTEAFF. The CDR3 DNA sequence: TGTGCCAGCAGTGGAGCCCGAGGGACTGAAGCTTTCTTT.

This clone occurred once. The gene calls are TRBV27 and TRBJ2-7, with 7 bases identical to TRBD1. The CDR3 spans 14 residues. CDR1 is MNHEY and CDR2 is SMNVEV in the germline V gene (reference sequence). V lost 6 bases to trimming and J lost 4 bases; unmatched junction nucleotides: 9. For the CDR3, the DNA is TGTGCCAGCAGCCCCGGGACAGAGATATACGAGCAGTACTTC. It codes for CASSPGTEIYEQYF.

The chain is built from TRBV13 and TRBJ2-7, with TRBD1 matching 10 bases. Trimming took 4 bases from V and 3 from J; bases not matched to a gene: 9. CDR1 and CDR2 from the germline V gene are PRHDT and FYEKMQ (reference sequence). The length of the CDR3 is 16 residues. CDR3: CASSSTGTGENYEQYF. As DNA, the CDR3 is TGTGCCAGCAGCTCCACCGGGACAGGGGAGAACTACGAGCAGTACTTC. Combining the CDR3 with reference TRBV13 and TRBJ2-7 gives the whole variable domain AAGVIQSPRHLIKEKRETATLKCYPIPRHDTVYWYQQGPGQDPQFLISFYEKMQSDKGSIPDRFSAQQFSDYHSELNMSSLELGDSALYFCASSSTGTGENYEQYFGPGTRLTVT.

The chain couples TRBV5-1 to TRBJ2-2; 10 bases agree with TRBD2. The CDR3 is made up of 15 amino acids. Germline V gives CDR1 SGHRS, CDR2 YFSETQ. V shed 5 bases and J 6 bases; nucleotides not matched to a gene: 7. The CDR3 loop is CASRSLAGAPGELFF. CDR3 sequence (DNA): TGCGCCAGCAGGTCGCTAGCGGGGGCTCCCGGGGAGCTGTTTTTT.

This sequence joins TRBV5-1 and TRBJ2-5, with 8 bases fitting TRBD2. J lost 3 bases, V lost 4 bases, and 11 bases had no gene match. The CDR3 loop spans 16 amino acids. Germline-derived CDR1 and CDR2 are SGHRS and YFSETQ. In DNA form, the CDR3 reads TGCGCCAGCAGCATTGGGACTAGGGGCCTCGAAGAGACCCAGTACTTC. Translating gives CASSIGTRGLEETQYF.

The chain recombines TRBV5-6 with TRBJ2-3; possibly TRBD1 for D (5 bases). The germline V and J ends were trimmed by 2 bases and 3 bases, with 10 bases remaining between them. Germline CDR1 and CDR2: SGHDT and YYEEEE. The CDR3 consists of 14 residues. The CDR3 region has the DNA TGTGCCAGCAGCTTAGCTGGGGCGACAGATACGCAGTATTTT. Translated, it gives CASSLAGATDTQYF.

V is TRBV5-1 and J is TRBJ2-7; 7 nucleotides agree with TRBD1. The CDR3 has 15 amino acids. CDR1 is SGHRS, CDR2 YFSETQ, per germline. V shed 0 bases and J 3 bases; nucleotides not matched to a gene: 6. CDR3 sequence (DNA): TGCGCCAGCAGCTTGGACAGGGGACCAGGCTACGAGCAGTACTTC. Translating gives CASSLDRGPGYEQYF.

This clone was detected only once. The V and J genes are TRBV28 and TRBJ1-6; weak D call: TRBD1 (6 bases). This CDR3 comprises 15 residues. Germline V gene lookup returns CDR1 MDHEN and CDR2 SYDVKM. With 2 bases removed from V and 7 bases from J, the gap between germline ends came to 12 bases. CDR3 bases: TGTGCCAGCAGTTTAGGGGGACACTCCAATTCACCCCTCCACTTT. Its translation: CASSLGGHSNSPLHF.

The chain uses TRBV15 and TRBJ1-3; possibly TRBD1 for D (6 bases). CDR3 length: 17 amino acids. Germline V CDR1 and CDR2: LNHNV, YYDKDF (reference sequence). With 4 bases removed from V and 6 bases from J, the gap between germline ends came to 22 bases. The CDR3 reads CATSTRDRPLSQNTIYF. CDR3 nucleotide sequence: TGTGCCACCAGCACGCGAGACAGGCCCCTTTCCCAAAACACCATATATTTT.

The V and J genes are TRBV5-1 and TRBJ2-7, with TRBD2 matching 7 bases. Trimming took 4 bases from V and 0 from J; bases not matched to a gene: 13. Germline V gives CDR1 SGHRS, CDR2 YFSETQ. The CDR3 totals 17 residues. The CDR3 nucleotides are TGCGCCAGCAGCCCGATGGGTAGCGGGTTGATCTCCTACGAGCAGTACTTC. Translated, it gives CASSPMGSGLISYEQYF.

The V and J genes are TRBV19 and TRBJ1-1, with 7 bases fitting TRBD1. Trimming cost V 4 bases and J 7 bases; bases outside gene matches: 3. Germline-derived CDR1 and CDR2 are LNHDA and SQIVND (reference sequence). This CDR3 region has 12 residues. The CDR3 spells CASSNRGYEAFF. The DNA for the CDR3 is TGTGCCAGTAGTAACAGGGGATATGAAGCTTTCTTT.